What follows is one TCR beta chain and its context. Per the study methods: For nucleated cells, counts were estimated from reference gene primer amplification. The assay was immunoSEQ multiplex PCR, and TCRdb's table has in-frame clones only and misses some. V and J calls plus clone size are reproduced from that table; the DNA served to infer D and trimming. The repertoire has 45,000 to 50,000 clones, more than 80% of them found once; the top ten carry approximately 8%. This record comes from a study of blood T cell repertoires in COVID-19. In the study overall: Acute and convalescent COVID-19 specimens originated in the United States, Italy and Spain. PBMCs, B-cell-depleted T cells, or T cells provided the cDNA or gDNA that made up the material.

The V gene's germline CDR1 is LGHNA and CDR2 YNFKEQ. The V gene end was trimmed by 0 bases and the J gene end by 2 bases; junction bases not matched to a gene: 6. The CDR3 is made up of 17 amino acids. The origin of this receptor is a man older than 75 in a cohort sampled during active COVID-19. Sequenced: peripheral blood. The chain links TRBV4-2 to TRBJ2-3; TRBD2 agrees at 9 bases. The CDR3 DNA sequence: TGTGCCAGCAGCCAAGACCCCCTAGCGGGGTCCACAGATACGCAGTATTTT. This codes for CASSQDPLAGSTDTQYF.